A single sample is the source of the 18 T cell receptor beta chains below, sequenced in a study of glioma-infiltrating T cells after dendritic cell vaccination. The time point is: after dendritic cell vaccination, including at tumor progression/relapse. This table comes from immunoSEQ multiplex PCR, and its TCRdb copy is limited to in-frame clones, with some not included. The sample yields about 76,000 clones, around 86% seen once. The sequenced sample was blood, obtained after dendritic cell vaccination. These receptors all come from a human donor with glioblastoma.

The chain carries TRBV5-5 and TRBJ1-3, with a weak D call TRBD1 (6 bases). The V end was cut by 0 bases, the J end by 0 bases, with 16 bases between. The CDR3 is 18 residues long. CDR1 is SGHKS, CDR2 YYEKEE, per germline (reference sequence). The chain's CDR3 is CASSLAQSGHLSGNTIYF. The CDR3 DNA reads TGTGCCAGCAGCTTGGCCCAGTCGGGACATCTCTCTGGAAACACCATATATTTT.

V usage is TRBV25-1 and J usage is TRBJ1-2; 9 bases agree with TRBD1. The CDR3 has 16 amino acids. Germline CDR1 is MGHDK and CDR2 is SYGVNS. V lost 4 bases and J lost 7; bases outside the gene matches: 13. The CDR3 DNA reads as TGTGCCAGCAGTGTGACAGGGGGACCCTCTATTTCTGGCTACACCTTC. As protein: CASSVTGGPSISGYTF.

The chain links TRBV5-6 to TRBJ1-6, with a weak D call TRBD1 (5 bases). Germline CDR1 is SGHDT and CDR2 is YYEEEE. The CDR3 totals 18 residues. The V and J ends lost 1 base and 5 bases respectively, with 19 bases between them. The CDR3 DNA follows: TGTGCCAGCAGCTTGAAGGTTACACCCGGGGGAAATAATTCACCCCTCCACTTT. Its translation: CASSLKVTPGGNNSPLHF.

This chain connects TRBV30 to TRBJ2-5, with D possibly TRBD2 on 6 matching bases. The CDR3 consists of 13 residues. Between the trimmed V and J ends, which lost 3 bases and 2 bases, there was a span of 10 bases. In germline, CDR1 is GTSNPN, CDR2 SVGIG (reference sequence). CDR3 DNA sequence: TGTGCCTGGAGGTACGGGAGACAAGAGACCCAGTACTTC. This encodes CAWRYGRQETQYF.

This clone was counted many times. V gene TRBV6-5 combines with J gene TRBJ2-7; 10 nucleotides agree with TRBD1. Germline trimming cut 8 bases from V and 4 bases from J; bases unmatched to any gene: 5. Germline assignment: CDR1 MNHEY and CDR2 SVGAGI. The CDR3 loop spans 13 amino acids. The CDR3 is CASGGTGAYEQYF. As DNA, the CDR3 is TGTGCCAGCGGGGGGACAGGGGCTTACGAGCAGTACTTC.

This clone appeared a single time. This chain uses TRBV5-4 with TRBJ1-2; D is possibly TRBD1 (6 bases). The V gene's germline CDR1 is SGHNT and CDR2 YYREEE (reference sequence). CDR3 length: 12 amino acids. Trimming removed 4 bases at V and 13 bases at J, with 17 bases between. DNA for the CDR3: TGTGCCAGCAGCGTCCCCGACAGGCCTGGCACCTTC. It translates to CASSVPDRPGTF. The variable domain in full, completed from reference TRBV5-4 and TRBJ1-2, reads ETGVTQSPTHLIKTRGQQVTLRCSSQSGHNTVSWYQQALGQGPQFIFQYYREEENGRGNFPPRFSGLQFPNYSSELNVNALELDDSALYLCASSVPDRPGTFGSGTRLTVV.

The V and J genes are TRBV29-1 and TRBJ2-5; 7 nucleotides match TRBD2. The CDR3 is 12 amino acids. V lost 8 bases to trimming and J lost 5 bases; unmatched junction nucleotides: 8. Germline CDR1 and CDR2: SQVTM and ANQGSEA. CDR3 in DNA: TGCAGCCACAGAGAACTAGCGGAGACCCAGTACTTC. Its protein is CSHRELAETQYF.

This chain links TRBV12-5 with TRBJ2-5, with 7 positions matching TRBD2. CDR1 and CDR2 (germline): LGHNT, FRNRAP. V lost 8 bases, J lost 5 bases, and 8 bases stayed unmatched. This CDR3 is 13 amino acids long. The CDR3 region is CASLMGGVETQYF. The DNA of the CDR3 is TGTGCTAGTCTCATGGGAGGGGTCGAGACCCAGTACTTC.

The genes are TRBV19 and TRBJ1-2; TRBD1 is a possible D gene (6 bases). The ends were cut back, 4 bases at V and 4 bases at J, with 16 bases in the middle. This CDR3 has 15 residues. The germline CDR1 and CDR2 sequences are LNHDA and SQIVND (reference sequence). The CDR3 nucleotides are TGTGCCAGTAGTACCCCATCCAGGGGCGGCTATGGCTACACCTTC. It codes for CASSTPSRGGYGYTF.

The CDR3 nucleotides read TGTGCCAGCAGCTTGATCACTCCCGGGGATACGCAGTATTTT. This sequence encodes CASSLITPGDTQYF. The V and J genes are TRBV5-4 and TRBJ2-3; D call uncertain. Germline V gene lookup returns CDR1 SGHNT and CDR2 YYREEE (reference sequence). The V gene lost 1 base and the J gene lost 6 bases, with 12 bases spanning the gap. This CDR3 has 14 amino acids.

The J gene is TRBJ1-2, the V gene TRBV5-4, with TRBD1 matching 11 bases. From germline, CDR1 is SGHNT and CDR2 YYREEE (reference sequence). This CDR3 has 17 amino acids. V lost 9 bases and J lost 6; bases outside the gene matches: 19. Here the CDR3 DNA reads TGTGCCATCCCTGTTAGTCGGGACAGGGGGGTAGTGGATGGCTACACCTTC. Its translation is CAIPVSRDRGVVDGYTF.

V is TRBV9 and J is TRBJ2-1; 7 bases align to TRBD1. Trimming cost V 0 bases and J 1 base; bases outside gene matches: 1. Germline V CDR1 and CDR2: SGDLS, YYNGEE. CDR3 size: 15 residues. CDR3: CASSVAQGSYNEQFF. The CDR3 coding sequence is TGTGCCAGCAGCGTAGCACAGGGGTCCTACAATGAGCAGTTCTTC. The variable domain in full, completed from reference TRBV9 and TRBJ2-1, reads DSGVTQTPKHLITATGQRVTLRCSPRSGDLSVYWYQQSLDQGLQFLIQYYNGEERAKGNILERFSAQQFPDLHSELNLSSLELGDSALYFCASSVAQGSYNEQFFGPGTRLTVL.

This rearrangement joins TRBV4-1 to TRBJ2-7, with D unresolved. From germline, CDR1 is MGHRA and CDR2 YSYEKL. V lost 3 bases and J 3 bases, leaving 12 bases between the germline ends. This CDR3 spans 14 amino acids. The DNA of the CDR3 is TGCGCCAGCAGCCATTCCTCATCGGGCTACGAGCAGTACTTC. It codes for CASSHSSSGYEQYF.

V usage is TRBV7-2 and J usage is TRBJ2-7, with 7 bases aligning to TRBD2. The ends lost 3 bases at V and 4 bases at J; junction bases unmatched: 6. The CDR3 is made up of 14 amino acids. Per germline, CDR1 SGHTA and CDR2 FQGNSA. This CDR3 is CASSFRLAAYEQYF. The CDR3 region has the DNA TGTGCCAGCAGCTTCAGGCTAGCGGCGTACGAGCAGTACTTC.

With regard to this clone: At the DNA level, this CDR3 is encoded by other sequences in the same sample as well. This sequence joins TRBV19 and TRBJ2-7; 10 bases align to TRBD1. In germline, CDR1 is LNHDA, CDR2 SQIVND (reference sequence). The V segment lost 5 bases and the J segment 4 bases; nucleotides outside the gene matches: 5. This CDR3 spans 14 amino acids. The CDR3 loop reads CASSLTGGGYEQYF. CDR3 nucleotides: TGTGCCAGTAGTTTGACAGGGGGCGGGTACGAGCAGTACTTC.

The rearrangement uses TRBV7-8 and TRBJ2-7; tentatively, D is TRBD1 (5 bases). Germline CDR1 SGHVS, CDR2 FQNEAQ. V lost 3 bases to trimming and J lost 3 bases, with 12 bases between them. The CDR3 extends over 14 amino acids. The CDR3 coding sequence is TGTGCCAGCAGCTTTGGACACCAGCTCTACGAGCAGTACTTC. This sequence encodes CASSFGHQLYEQYF. Full variable domain (missing parts from reference TRBV7-8 and TRBJ2-7): GAGVSQSPRYKVAKRGQDVALRCDPISGHVSLFWYQQALGQGPEFLTYFQNEAQLDKSGLPSDRFFAERPEGSVSTLKIQRTQQEDSAVYLCASSFGHQLYEQYFGPGTRLTVT.

This clone was detected a few times. This sequence joins TRBV6-6 and TRBJ1-2, with D maybe TRBD1 (6 bases). Between the trimmed V and J ends, which lost 5 bases and 5 bases, there was a span of 12 bases. Germline V gene sequence: CDR1 MNHNY, CDR2 SVGAGI (reference sequence). The CDR3 consists of 13 residues. CDR3 nucleotide sequence: TGTGCCAGCAGTCCGGACAGAACTTATGGCTACACCTTC. It translates to CASSPDRTYGYTF.

The chain joins TRBV28 to TRBJ1-1; D not resolved. Trimming left V 6 bases short and J 0 bases short, with 14 bases between. CDR1 MDHEN and CDR2 SYDVKM come from the germline V gene. CDR3 length: 15 residues. The CDR3 region is CASSLRTVLNTEAFF. The CDR3 DNA follows: TGTGCCAGCAGCCTTAGAACTGTGTTGAACACTGAAGCTTTCTTT. Based on the CDR3 plus reference TRBV28 and TRBJ1-1, the full variable domain is DVKVTQSSRYLVKRTGEKVFLECVQDMDHENMFWYRQDPGLGLRLIYFSYDVKMKEKGDIPEGYSVSREKKERFSLILESASTNQTSMYLCASSLRTVLNTEAFFGQGTRLTVV.